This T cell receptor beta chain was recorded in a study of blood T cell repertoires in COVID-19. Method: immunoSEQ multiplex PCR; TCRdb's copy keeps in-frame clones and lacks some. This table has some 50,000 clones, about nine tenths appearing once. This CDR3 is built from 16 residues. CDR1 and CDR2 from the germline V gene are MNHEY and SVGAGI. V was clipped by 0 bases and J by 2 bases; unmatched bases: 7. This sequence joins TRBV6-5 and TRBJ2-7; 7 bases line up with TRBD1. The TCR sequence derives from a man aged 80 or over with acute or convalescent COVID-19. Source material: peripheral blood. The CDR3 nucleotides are TGTGCCAGCAGTTACTCTATAGACAGGGTCGCCTACGAGCAGTACTTC. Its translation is CASSYSIDRVAYEQYF.